The next 7 T cell receptor beta chains were all read from a single sample in a study of T-cell reconstitution after alpha-beta-depleted transplantation in children. Unique molecular identifiers were built into the TCRbeta library. Using its own MiXCR run on the PCR reads, TCRdb lists one record per CDR3 protein. The profile shows nearly 400,000 distinct CDR3 sequences, about a fifth of them singletons. This specimen consisted of PBMCs from the stem cell graft donor, obtained from the stem cell graft. The receptors shown here come from a human donor who donated a stem cell graft to a child with acute myeloid leukemia.

V is TRBV12-5 and J is TRBJ2-5; 7 bases are shared with TRBD1. CDR1 is LGHNT and CDR2 is FRNRAP in the germline V gene. The V and J ends lost 0 bases and 3 bases, in that order; junction bases with no gene match: 10. The length of the CDR3 is 17 residues. The CDR3 spells CASGLVPVAGGKETQYF. As DNA, the CDR3 is TGTGCTAGTGGTTTGGTACCCGTGGCAGGGGGAAAAGAGACCCAGTACTTC.

V is TRBV20-1 and J is TRBJ1-4; 9 nucleotides agree with TRBD1. J lost 8 bases, V lost 4 bases, and 2 bases had no gene match. Germline V gene data show CDR1 as DFQATT and CDR2 as SNEGSKA (reference sequence). CDR3 length: 12 residues. CDR3 amino acids: CSAKDRGEKLFF. The CDR3 DNA is TGCAGTGCTAAGGACAGGGGCGAAAAACTGTTTTTT.

The rearrangement links TRBV9 to TRBJ2-1; TRBD2 aligns across 9 bases. The CDR3 sequence is 19 residues long. Germline CDR1 SGDLS, CDR2 YYNGEE. The J segment lost 2 bases and the V segment lost 0 bases, leaving 12 bases of the junction unmatched. The CDR3 sequence is CASSVGEPLAGSPYNEQFF. The CDR3 nucleotides read TGTGCCAGCAGCGTAGGGGAGCCCCTAGCGGGAAGCCCCTACAATGAGCAGTTCTTC.

This chain joins TRBV29-1 and TRBJ2-7; D may be TRBD1 or TRBD2 (6 bases each). CDR3 length: 12 amino acids. Germline V gene sequence: CDR1 SQVTM, CDR2 ANQGSEA. Trimming cost V 2 bases and J 4 bases, with 9 bases left between them. This CDR3 is CSVERGPYEQYF. CDR3 DNA sequence: TGCAGCGTTGAACGGGGGCCTTACGAGCAGTACTTC.

This clonotype was detected a few times. The chain uses TRBV20-1 and TRBJ1-5; no clear D gene. Trimming stripped 3 bases from V and 4 bases from J, with 7 bases between. The CDR3 length is 12 residues. Germline V lookup: CDR1 DFQATT, CDR2 SNEGSKA (reference sequence). The CDR3 DNA sequence: TGCAGTGCTAGCCGGGAGAATCAGCCCCAGCATTTT. Translating it yields CSASRENQPQHF.

The gene calls are TRBV12-3 or TRBV12-4 and TRBJ2-5, with a tentative D call TRBD2 (6 bases). The CDR3 is 13 residues long. V lost 5 bases to trimming and J lost 3 bases, with 10 bases between them. The CDR3 DNA reads as TGTGCCAGCAGTCAGCGGGCGAAAGAGACCCAGTACTTC. Translating gives CASSQRAKETQYF.

This clonotype has at least ten counts. The V gene is TRBV20-1, the J gene TRBJ2-2; 10 bases line up with TRBD2. Germline V gene sequence: CDR1 DFQATT, CDR2 SNEGSKA (reference sequence). Trimming at V came to 0 bases and at J to 3 bases, leaving 1 base not matched to a gene. There are 15 residues in the CDR3. CDR3 bases: TGCAGTGCTAGAGATCTAGCGGGAGACACCGGGGAGCTGTTTTTT. Translation gives CSARDLAGDTGELFF.